These T cell receptor beta chains were read from a single sample in a study of T cells in tuberculosis. Assay used: immunoSEQ multiplex PCR; TCRdb lists only in-frame clones, some missing. This sample carries 23,000 or so clones, about 95% of them seen once, and the ten largest clones take roughly 9%. Sequenced input: PBMCs. Receptor source: a donor between 10 and 35 years old with latent tuberculosis or without tuberculosis infection. Both conserved end residues are part of each CDR3. D genes are given only for firm matches. Size tells how often a clone was seen (once, few, many) or the class of an expanded clone, and some rows leave it out.

v_call,clone_size,d_call,j_call,cdr3_aa,cdr3_nt
TRBV5-1,once,TRBD1,TRBJ2-5,CASSLGQGRETQYF,TGCGCCAGCAGCTTGGGACAGGGTCGAGAGACCCAGTACTTC
TRBV6-5,-,-,TRBJ1-1,CATLRGNTEAFF,TGTGCCACCCTCAGGGGAAACACTGAAGCTTTCTTT
TRBV7-2,-,-,TRBJ2-1,CASSPDPRQVTENEQFF,TGTGCCAGCAGCCCCGACCCCCGACAGGTAACAGAGAATGAGCAGTTCTTC
TRBV12-5,-,TRBD1,TRBJ2-5,CASGHPGQGRETQYF,TGTGCTAGTGGCCACCCCGGACAGGGTAGAGAGACCCAGTACTTC
TRBV11-2,once,TRBD1,TRBJ1-4,CASSVSGTGGEKLFF,TGTGCCAGCAGCGTCTCCGGGACAGGGGGCGAAAAACTGTTTTTT
TRBV5-1,-,-,TRBJ1-6,CASSLEGGNNSPLHF,TGCGCCAGCAGCTTGGAGGGAGGGAACAATTCACCCCTCCACTTT
TRBV6-1,-,TRBD1,TRBJ2-2,CASSEGQGVTGELFF,TGTGCCAGCAGTGAAGGCCAGGGGGTTACCGGGGAGCTGTTTTTT
TRBV5-4,once,-,TRBJ2-2,CASSLDPGDTGELFF,TGTGCCAGCAGCTTGGACCCAGGGGACACCGGGGAGCTGTTTTTT
TRBV30,-,TRBD1,TRBJ1-4,CAWSPDRVPIF,TGTGCCTGGAGTCCGGACAGGGTTCCAATTTTT
TRBV15,-,-,TRBJ2-1,CATSSWQGKYNEQFF,TGTGCCACCAGCAGTTGGCAGGGGAAATACAATGAGCAGTTCTTC
TRBV5-4,-,-,TRBJ2-1,CASSFGGDYNEQFF,TGTGCCAGCAGCTTTGGAGGAGATTACAATGAGCAGTTCTTC
TRBV15,-,-,TRBJ2-3,CATSFSPAGGMDTQYF,TGTGCCACCAGCTTTTCCCCGGCGGGTGGAATGGATACGCAGTATTTT
TRBV19,-,-,TRBJ1-1,CASIGGGHSSFF,TGTGCCAGTATCGGGGGGGGACACTCTTCTTTCTTT
TRBV5-6,-,-,TRBJ1-3,CASRAGLRSGNTIYF,TGTGCCAGCAGAGCGGGACTCCGCTCTGGAAACACCATATATTTT
TRBV7-2,-,-,TRBJ1-2,CASSLLGPGSFGYTF,TGTGCCAGCAGCTTATTGGGGCCCGGTAGTTTTGGCTACACCTTC
TRBV9,-,-,TRBJ2-7,CASSGRDGSYEQYF,TGTGCCAGCAGCGGGCGGGACGGATCCTACGAGCAGTACTTC
TRBV9,-,TRBD1,TRBJ1-1,CASSYLTTGKNTEAFF,TGTGCCAGCAGCTACCTAACGACAGGGAAGAACACTGAAGCTTTCTTT
TRBV2,-,-,TRBJ2-3,CASTLTEDTQYF,TGTGCCAGCACCCTGACTGAAGATACGCAGTATTTT
TRBV11-3,-,-,TRBJ1-3,CASSLDHGNTIYF,TGTGCCAGCAGCTTAGATCATGGAAACACCATATATTTT
TRBV7-6,-,-,TRBJ1-4,CASSLGGPPAKLFF,TGTGCCAGCAGCTTAGGAGGGCCCCCGGCGAAACTGTTTTTT
TRBV6-5,-,-,TRBJ1-2,CASSYSRSTNYGYTF,TGTGCCAGCAGTTACTCTCGGTCTACTAACTATGGCTACACCTTC
TRBV4-1,-,-,TRBJ2-2,CASSQYQGLVNGELFF,TGCGCCAGCAGCCAATACCAGGGATTGGTCAACGGGGAGCTGTTTTTT
TRBV7-9,-,-,TRBJ1-4,CASSSYPQGSEKLFF,TGTGCCAGCAGCTCCTACCCGCAGGGGAGCGAAAAACTGTTTTTT
TRBV19,once,-,TRBJ1-1,CASAGQMNTEAFF,TGTGCCAGTGCAGGACAGATGAACACTGAAGCTTTCTTT
TRBV29-1,once,-,TRBJ2-5,CSVQIRVPKETQYF,TGCAGCGTTCAGATCCGGGTCCCAAAAGAGACCCAGTACTTC
TRBV7-9,once,-,TRBJ1-4,CASSFEQGWVFF,TGTGCCAGCAGCTTCGAACAGGGATGGGTGTTTTTT
TRBV25-1,-,TRBD1,TRBJ1-1,CASRGTGNTEAFF,TGTGCCAGCAGGGGGACAGGGAACACTGAAGCTTTCTTT
TRBV11-2,-,TRBD1,TRBJ1-2,CASSPGPGTGYGYTF,TGTGCCAGCAGCCCAGGCCCCGGGACAGGGTACGGCTACACCTTC
TRBV19,-,-,TRBJ2-5,CASSIAARGTQYF,TGTGCCAGTAGTATAGCCGCCAGGGGGACCCAGTACTTC
TRBV7-8,once,-,TRBJ2-6,CASSLDGAIFSGANVLTF,TGTGCCAGCAGCCTAGATGGGGCGATATTCTCTGGGGCCAACGTCCTGACTTTC
TRBV2,-,-,TRBJ1-5,CASSAERDQPQHF,TGTGCCAGCAGTGCCGAACGGGATCAGCCCCAGCATTTT
TRBV15,-,TRBD1,TRBJ1-5,CATGYRGQGQPQHF,TGTGCCACCGGGTACAGGGGGCAAGGACAGCCCCAGCATTTT
TRBV10-3,once,-,TRBJ1-1,CAIRASNTEAFF,TGTGCCATCAGGGCATCGAACACTGAAGCTTTCTTT
TRBV19,once,TRBD1,TRBJ1-5,CASRRAGGADQPQHF,TGTGCCAGCCGCCGGGCAGGGGGCGCCGATCAGCCCCAGCATTTT
TRBV5-1,-,TRBD1,TRBJ2-3,CASSAAGTDIPPAPTDTQYF,TGCGCCAGCAGCGCCGCAGGGACAGACATCCCCCCCGCGCCCACAGATACGCAGTATTTT
TRBV6-5,-,-,TRBJ1-2,CASSSPSGGYTF,TGTGCCAGCAGTTCCCCGTCAGGTGGCTACACCTTC
TRBV19,-,TRBD1,TRBJ1-3,CASSETGLGNTIYF,TGTGCCAGTAGCGAGACAGGGCTTGGAAACACCATATATTTT
TRBV12-5,-,-,TRBJ1-3,CASGLAQPRARFGNTIYF,TGTGCTAGTGGTTTGGCTCAACCCAGGGCAAGATTCGGAAACACCATATATTTT
TRBV19,-,-,TRBJ2-2,CASSIGQGSGELFF,TGTGCCAGTAGTATAGGCCAGGGGTCCGGGGAGCTGTTTTTT
TRBV19,-,TRBD1,TRBJ2-3,CASSITGGRDTQYF,TGTGCCAGTAGTATCACAGGGGGCCGTGATACGCAGTATTTT
TRBV4-2,-,-,TRBJ1-3,CASSQESLTGSGNTIYF,TGTGCCAGCAGCCAAGAGTCCCTGACGGGATCTGGAAACACCATATATTTT